The sequence of this T cell receptor beta chain was determined in a study of blood T cell repertoires in COVID-19. Study summary: PBMCs, B-cell-depleted T cells, or T cells provided the cDNA or gDNA that made up the material.

Clinical history as reported by participants underpinned cohort assignment. All exposed participants met a person with COVID-19 within 2 weeks before entering the study. As originally analysed: Estimates of nucleated cell counts were drawn from the amplification of reference gene primers. The table came from immunoSEQ multiplex PCR; TCRdb's copy has only in-frame clones and leaves some out. That table furnishes V, J and clone size, whereas the DNA furnished D and trimming. Altogether around 320,000 clones are present, 85% to 95% being singletons, with the ten largest covering about 4%. Sequencing was performed on PBMCs or T cells enriched from blood (not recorded which). The TCR was taken from a young woman who had been exposed to COVID-19.

The CDR3 sequence: CAGRTGCDTEAFF. CDR3 coding DNA: TGTGCCGGACGGACAGGGTGTGACACTGAAGCTTTCTTT. The genes are TRBV27 and TRBJ1-1, with 8 bases fitting TRBD1. Germline assignment: CDR1 MNHEY and CDR2 SMNVEV (reference sequence). This CDR3 region has 13 residues. V shed 11 bases and J 3 bases; nucleotides not matched to a gene: 8.